The clone carrying this T cell receptor (beta chain) has ten or more counts. Authors' analysis steps: It was from reference gene primer amplification that nucleated cell counts were estimated. TCRdb's copy holds only in-frame clones and misses some; the assay was immunoSEQ multiplex PCR. Clone size and the V and J calls come from that table; the DNA yielded D and trimming. The sample records 140,000 or so clones, around 86% being singletons. This sample stems from a study of blood T cell repertoires in COVID-19. Across the study: Italy, Spain and the United States were the sources of the convalescent and acute COVID-19 samples. T cells, B-cell-depleted T cells, or PBMCs provided the cDNA or gDNA that served as material.

V was trimmed by 4 bases and J by 2 bases, leaving 14 bases between them. CDR3 length: 15 amino acids. The germline V gene encodes CDR1 MDHEN and CDR2 SYDVKM. The chain links TRBV28 to TRBJ1-2; tentatively, D is TRBD1 (5 bases). The sample consisted of peripheral blood. The sequence came from a human donor in a cohort sampled during active COVID-19. Written as DNA, the CDR3 is TGTGCCAGCAGTTCGTGGACACCTTCGAACTATGGCTACACCTTC. Residues: CASSSWTPSNYGYTF.